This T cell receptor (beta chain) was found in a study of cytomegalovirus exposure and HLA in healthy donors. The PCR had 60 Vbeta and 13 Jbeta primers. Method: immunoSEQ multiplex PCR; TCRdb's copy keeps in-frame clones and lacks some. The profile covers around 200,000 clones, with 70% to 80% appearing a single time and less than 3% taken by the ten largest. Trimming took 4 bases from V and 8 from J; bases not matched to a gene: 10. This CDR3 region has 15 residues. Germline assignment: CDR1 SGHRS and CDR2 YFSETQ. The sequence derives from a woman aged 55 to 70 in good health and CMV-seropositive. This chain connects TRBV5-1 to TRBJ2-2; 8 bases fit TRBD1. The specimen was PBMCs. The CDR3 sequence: CASSPDRDAIGELFF. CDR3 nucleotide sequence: TGCGCCAGCAGCCCGGACAGGGATGCGATAGGGGAGCTGTTTTTT.